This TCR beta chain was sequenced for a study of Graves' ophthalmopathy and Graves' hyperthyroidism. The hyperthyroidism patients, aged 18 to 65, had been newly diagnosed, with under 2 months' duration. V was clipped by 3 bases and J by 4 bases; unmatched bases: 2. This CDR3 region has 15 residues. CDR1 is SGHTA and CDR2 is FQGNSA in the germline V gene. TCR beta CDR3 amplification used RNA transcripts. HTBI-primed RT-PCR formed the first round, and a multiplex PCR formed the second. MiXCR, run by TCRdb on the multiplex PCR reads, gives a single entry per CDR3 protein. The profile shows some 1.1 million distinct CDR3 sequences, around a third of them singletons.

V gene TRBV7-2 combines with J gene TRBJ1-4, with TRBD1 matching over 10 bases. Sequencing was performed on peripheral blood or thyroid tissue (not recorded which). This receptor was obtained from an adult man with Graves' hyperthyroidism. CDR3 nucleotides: TGTGCCAGCAGCTTCAGGACAGGGGGTAATGAAAAACTGTTTTTT. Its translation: CASSFRTGGNEKLFF. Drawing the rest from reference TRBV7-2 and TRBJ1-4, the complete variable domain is GAGVSQSPSNKVTEKGKDVELRCDPISGHTALYWYRQSLGQGLEFLIYFQGNSAPDKSGLPSDRFSAERTGGSVSTLTIQRTQQEDSAVYLCASSFRTGGNEKLFFGSGTQLSVL.